The 32 T cell receptor beta chains listed next were all sequenced from one sample in a study of response to subunit inactivated influenza vaccine. TCRdb redid the calling of the RT-PCR reads with MiXCR, one entry per CDR3 protein. The profile shows approximately 300,000 distinct CDR3 sequences, approximately 23% of them singletons. Sequenced here: PBMCs from blood, sampled less than 22 months after vaccination. These receptors all come from a man between 50 and 75 years old who received an inactivated influenza vaccine.

A few counts support this clonotype. The rearrangement uses TRBV24-1 and TRBJ1-6, with a weak D call TRBD1 (6 bases). CDR1 and CDR2 (germline): KGHDR, SFDVKD. Trimming stripped 1 base from V and 7 bases from J, with 13 bases between. The CDR3 is 16 residues long. Written as DNA, the CDR3 is TGTGCCACCAGTGATTTCGAGACAGGCTTAAATTCACCCCTCCACTTT. It codes for CATSDFETGLNSPLHF.

The J gene is TRBJ2-3, the V gene TRBV5-1; 9 bases match TRBD1. The CDR3 spans 14 residues. Unmatched junction bases numbered 2, after V lost 1 base and J lost 5 bases. The germline V gene has CDR1 SGHRS and CDR2 YFSETQ. CDR3 DNA: TGCGCCAGCAGCTTGATGACAGGGGGAGATACGCAGTATTTT. Translated, it gives CASSLMTGGDTQYF.

This clonotype was counted a few times. The chain employs TRBV20-1 and TRBJ2-4, with D perhaps matching TRBD1 (5 bases). Germline assignment: CDR1 DFQATT and CDR2 SNEGSKA (reference sequence). The CDR3 sequence is 12 residues long. The V end lost 5 bases, the J end lost 10 bases, and 15 bases lay between the germline ends. Here the CDR3 reads CSASLGRAIQYF. The DNA for the CDR3 is TGCAGTGCTTCTCTGGGGCGCGCGATTCAGTACTTC.

The chain carries TRBV4-3 and TRBJ1-2; TRBD1 matches 10 bases. The germline V gene encodes CDR1 LGHNA and CDR2 YSLEER. The CDR3 loop spans 15 amino acids. J was trimmed by 8 bases and V by 1 base; bases with no gene match: 7. The CDR3 here is CASSQALTGGRGYTF. The CDR3 region has the DNA TGCGCCAGCAGCCAAGCTTTGACAGGGGGCCGGGGCTACACCTTC.

V and J are TRBV12-3 or TRBV12-4 and TRBJ1-2, with 10 bases lining up with TRBD1. V shed 5 bases, J shed 9 bases, and the junction held 15 bases outside the gene matches. This CDR3 contains 16 residues. The CDR3 here is CASSGSPGQGLTRYTF. The CDR3 DNA follows: TGTGCCAGCAGTGGCTCGCCGGGACAGGGGCTAACTCGCTACACCTTC.

This clonotype appeared a single time. This sequence joins TRBV5-1 and TRBJ2-5; maybe TRBD1 (6 bases). V gave up 0 bases and J gave up 5 bases, with 11 bases separating them. Looked up from germline, CDR1 is SGHRS and CDR2 is YFSETQ. This CDR3 spans 14 amino acids. This chain's CDR3 is CASSLGGQRETQYF. Here the CDR3 DNA reads TGCGCCAGCAGCTTGGGAGGACAGCGGGAGACCCAGTACTTC. Supplemented by reference TRBV5-1 and TRBJ2-5, the full variable domain reads KAGVTQTPRYLIKTRGQQVTLSCSPISGHRSVSWYQQTPGQGLQFLFEYFSETQRNKGNFPGRFSGRQFSNSRSEMNVSTLELGDSALYLCASSLGGQRETQYFGPGTRLLVL.

This clonotype was found a few times. The chain carries TRBV3-1 and TRBJ1-1; D perhaps matches TRBD1 (6 bases). CDR3 length: 13 amino acids. Per the germline V gene, CDR1 is LGHDT and CDR2 is YNNKEL (reference sequence). Trimming removed 2 bases from V and 3 bases from J, with 7 bases in between. Here the CDR3 DNA reads TGTGCCAGCAGCCAAAGGACAGACACTGAAGCTTTCTTT. Translation: CASSQRTDTEAFF.

V usage is TRBV6-5 and J usage is TRBJ2-3; possible D gene TRBD1, 5 bases. With 2 bases removed from V and 2 bases from J, the gap between germline ends came to 14 bases. The CDR3 extends over 16 amino acids. Germline assignment: CDR1 MNHEY and CDR2 SVGAGI. The CDR3 spells CASSYNPGKATDTQYF. The CDR3 DNA reads TGTGCCAGCAGTTACAACCCAGGGAAGGCCACAGATACGCAGTATTTT.

This clonotype was detected a few times. The chain combines TRBV4-1 with TRBJ1-4; D perhaps matches TRBD1 (5 bases). The CDR3 has 17 amino acids. V was pared by 1 base and J by 10 bases, with 22 bases between. Germline values: CDR1 MGHRA, CDR2 YSYEKL. CDR3 sequence: CASSQAPTGGVTGKLFF. The DNA of the CDR3 is TGCGCCAGCAGCCAAGCCCCGACGGGGGGTGTTACTGGAAAACTGTTTTTT.

This clonotype occurred a few times. The chain has TRBV7-9 and TRBJ1-1; 9 nucleotides align to TRBD1. CDR3 size: 14 residues. The germline CDR1 and CDR2 sequences are SEHNR and FQNEAQ (reference sequence). J lost 4 bases, V lost 4 bases, and 4 bases had no gene match. CDR3 residues: CASSWGQGATEAFF. The CDR3 coding sequence is TGTGCCAGCAGCTGGGGACAGGGTGCCACTGAAGCTTTCTTT.

The chain links TRBV2 to TRBJ1-5; 8 bases are shared with TRBD1. Germline lookup yields CDR1 SNHLY and CDR2 FYNNEI. V was pared by 6 bases and J by 3 bases, with 10 bases of the junction left unmatched. CDR3 length: 16 residues. In DNA form, the CDR3 reads TGTGCCAGCAGCCTCGACAGGGGAGTCGCCAATCAGCCCCAGCATTTT. Translation: CASSLDRGVANQPQHF.

V usage is TRBV7-6 and J usage is TRBJ2-1; TRBD2 agrees at 8 bases. V lost 3 bases to trimming and J lost 0 bases; unmatched junction nucleotides: 4. The CDR3 spans 16 residues. From germline, CDR1 is SGHVS and CDR2 FNYEAQ. CDR3 region: CASSFSGVFSYNEQFF. Here the CDR3 DNA reads TGTGCCAGCAGCTTTAGCGGGGTCTTCTCCTACAATGAGCAGTTCTTC.

In its sample, this clonotype was seen many times. The V gene is TRBV4-2, the J gene TRBJ1-5, with 10 bases identical to TRBD1. The CDR3 has 15 amino acids. CDR1 and CDR2 from the germline V gene are LGHNA and YNFKEQ. V was pared by 3 bases and J by 5 bases, with 4 bases of the junction left unmatched. DNA for the CDR3: TGTGCCAGCAGCCATATGGACAGGGGGGATCAGCCCCAGCATTTT. Amino acid sequence: CASSHMDRGDQPQHF.

This chain connects TRBV5-6 to TRBJ2-3; D unresolved. V lost 6 bases and J lost 0, with 14 bases in between. From germline, CDR1 is SGHDT and CDR2 YYEEEE. This CDR3 has 15 amino acids. CDR3 in DNA: TGTGCCAGCATCAAGGACGGTGGGAGCACAGATACGCAGTATTTT. This codes for CASIKDGGSTDTQYF. The full variable domain, rest sourced from reference TRBV5-6 and TRBJ2-3, is DAGVTQSPTHLIKTRGQQVTLRCSPKSGHDTVSWYQQALGQGPQFIFQYYEEEERQRGNFPDRFSGHQFPNYSSELNVNALLLGDSALYLCASIKDGGSTDTQYFGPGTRLTVL.

The chain combines TRBV2 with TRBJ2-1; D is ambiguous. The CDR3 totals 15 residues. Germline V gene data show CDR1 as SNHLY and CDR2 as FYNNEI. V dropped 7 bases and J dropped 1 base, with 14 bases sitting between them. The CDR3 DNA sequence: TGTGCCAGCACATGGGAAGGTGGGTCCTACAATGAGCAGTTCTTC. It translates to CASTWEGGSYNEQFF.

This chain links TRBV20-1 with TRBJ1-5; 7 bases agree with TRBD1. The CDR3 is 15 amino acids. Germline trimming cut 6 bases from V and 6 bases from J; bases unmatched to any gene: 14. Germline CDR1 reads DFQATT; CDR2 reads SNEGSKA (reference sequence). CDR3 residues: CSAVVYRGTGQPQHF. The DNA for the CDR3 is TGCAGTGCGGTGGTGTACAGGGGAACTGGTCAGCCCCAGCATTTT.

A few counts support this clonotype. V is TRBV14 and J is TRBJ2-7; possibly TRBD1 for D (5 bases). Germline-derived CDR1 and CDR2 are SGHDN and FVKESK. The CDR3 is 13 residues long. Trimming took 2 bases from V and 2 from J, leaving 7 bases between them. CDR3 sequence: CASSQYRTYEQYF. CDR3 DNA: TGTGCCAGCAGCCAATACAGGACCTACGAGCAGTACTTC.

The V call is TRBV7-9, the J call TRBJ1-4; D is perhaps TRBD1 (5 bases). Germline CDR1 SEHNR, CDR2 FQNEAQ (reference sequence). The CDR3 has 16 amino acids. Trimming left V 5 bases short and J 2 bases short, with 15 bases between. The CDR3 loop is CASSPRRGVTNEKLFF. In nucleotides, the CDR3 is TGTGCCAGCAGCCCACGCCGAGGGGTGACTAATGAAAAACTGTTTTTT.

This clonotype was counted only a few times. The chain joins TRBV4-3 to TRBJ2-1, with D possibly TRBD2 on 6 matching bases. CDR1 is LGHNA, CDR2 YSLEER, per germline. The CDR3 runs to 16 residues. V lost 0 bases, J lost 4 bases, and 13 bases lay in between. This CDR3 reads CASSQEGGTYYNEQFF. CDR3 sequence (DNA): TGCGCCAGCAGCCAAGAAGGCGGGACTTATTACAATGAGCAGTTCTTC.

In this sample, this clonotype turned up a few times. The V and J genes are TRBV7-2 and TRBJ1-1, with TRBD1 matching over 7 bases. This CDR3 comprises 14 residues. After removal of 5 bases from V and 1 base from J, the junction contained 4 bases not matched to a gene. From germline, CDR1 is SGHTA and CDR2 FQGNSA. The CDR3 here is CASSMGQTNTEAFF. In DNA, the CDR3 is TGTGCCAGCAGCATGGGACAGACGAACACTGAAGCTTTCTTT.

In this sample, this clonotype turned up a few times. The CDR3 nucleotides read TGCAGTGCTCCGCCCGGGTCTGGAGGCCAAGAGACCCAGTACTTC. It codes for CSAPPGSGGQETQYF. This chain uses TRBV20-1 with TRBJ2-5; D is possibly TRBD2 (5 bases). Germline loops: CDR1 DFQATT, CDR2 SNEGSKA (reference sequence). The CDR3 extends over 15 amino acids. V lost 5 bases and J 1 base, leaving 17 bases between the germline ends.

CDR3 sequence reads: CASSVAGGPMNEQFF. DNA for the CDR3: TGTGCCAGCAGCGTAGCGGGGGGGCCTATGAATGAGCAGTTCTTC. The chain links TRBV9 to TRBJ2-1, with 8 bases matching TRBD2. V was pared by 0 bases and J by 7 bases, with 6 bases of the junction left unmatched. The V gene's germline CDR1 is SGDLS and CDR2 YYNGEE. CDR3 length: 15 amino acids.

This clonotype was counted between two and nine times. The CDR3 sequence is CSARDVGGYGYTF. The CDR3 DNA sequence: TGCAGTGCTAGAGACGTGGGGGGTTATGGCTACACCTTC. V and J are TRBV20-1 and TRBJ1-2; D may be TRBD1 (5 bases). This CDR3 has 13 residues. V was pared by 0 bases and J by 5 bases, with 10 bases between. CDR1 DFQATT and CDR2 SNEGSKA come from the germline V gene (reference sequence).

A few counts support this clonotype. The chain links TRBV6-1 to TRBJ1-1, with 8 bases lining up with TRBD1. The V and J ends lost 2 bases and 1 base, in that order; junction bases with no gene match: 3. Germline V gene data show CDR1 as MNHNS and CDR2 as SASEGT. This CDR3 comprises 15 residues. Written as DNA, the CDR3 is TGTGCCAGCAGTGAACACGGGACAGGGAACACTGAAGCTTTCTTT. Protein: CASSEHGTGNTEAFF.

This clonotype was picked up a small number of times. CDR3 DNA sequence: TGTGCCACCAGTGACACGACAGGGTACGGCTACACCTTC. It translates to CATSDTTGYGYTF. This rearrangement joins TRBV24-1 to TRBJ1-2, with TRBD1 matching over 7 bases. V dropped 4 bases and J dropped 8; count of bases not matched to a gene: 6. Germline CDR1 is KGHDR and CDR2 is SFDVKD. The CDR3 covers 13 residues.

The chain couples TRBV27 to TRBJ1-2; D is unresolved. V was cut by 9 bases and J by 0 bases, with 17 bases left in between. The length of the CDR3 is 15 residues. Per germline, CDR1 MNHEY and CDR2 SMNVEV (reference sequence). The CDR3 sequence is CASSRSLAANYGYTF. Here the CDR3 DNA reads TGTGCCAGTAGTCGATCTTTGGCAGCTAACTATGGCTACACCTTC.

This clonotype turned up a few times. The CDR3 is CASSQESALNYGYTF. In nucleotides, the CDR3 is TGCGCCAGCAGCCAAGAATCAGCCCTTAACTATGGCTACACCTTC. The chain combines TRBV4-1 with TRBJ1-2; no definite D call. CDR1 MGHRA and CDR2 YSYEKL come from the germline V gene. V was shortened by 0 bases and J by 1 base, with 9 bases between the two germline ends. CDR3 length: 15 residues.

The J gene is TRBJ2-1, the V gene TRBV24-1, with 15 bases that match TRBD2. Germline V CDR1 and CDR2: KGHDR, SFDVKD. V lost 9 bases and J lost 7; bases outside the gene matches: 3. CDR3 size: 14 residues. For the CDR3, the DNA is TGTGCCACCGGACTAGCGGGGGGGTTGAATGAGCAGTTCTTC. The encoded protein is CATGLAGGLNEQFF.

Many counts were recorded for this clonotype. The rearrangement links TRBV18 to TRBJ1-5; 8 positions agree with TRBD1. The ends lost 3 bases at V and 7 bases at J; junction bases unmatched: 5. This CDR3 comprises 14 residues. The germline gives CDR1 KGHSH, CDR2 LQKENI. CDR3 sequence reads: CASSPGTGSQPQHF. DNA of the CDR3: TGTGCCAGCTCACCCGGGACAGGTAGCCAGCCCCAGCATTTT.

The rearrangement uses TRBV6-2 or TRBV6-3 and TRBJ1-5; 11 positions agree with TRBD1. V lost 7 bases, J lost 6 bases, and 2 bases stayed unmatched. The CDR3 is 13 residues long. Germline values: CDR1 MNHEY, CDR2 SVGEGT. CDR3 region: CASKDRGLQPQHF. The CDR3 coding sequence is TGTGCCAGCAAGGACAGGGGGCTTCAGCCCCAGCATTTT.

This clonotype was observed a few times. The chain links TRBV5-1 to TRBJ2-3, with 7 bases aligning to TRBD1. With 1 base clipped from V and 2 bases from J, the junction kept 7 bases outside the gene matches. This CDR3 contains 16 residues. The germline CDR1 and CDR2 sequences are SGHRS and YFSETQ. The CDR3: CASSLTGAQSTDTQYF. CDR3 nucleotide sequence: TGCGCCAGCAGCTTGACAGGGGCCCAATCCACAGATACGCAGTATTTT.

In this sample, this clonotype turned up many times. The rearrangement links TRBV12-3 or TRBV12-4 to TRBJ1-2; D unclear. The ends were cut back, 3 bases at V and 5 bases at J, with 7 bases in the middle. There are 12 residues in the CDR3. The DNA of the CDR3 is TGTGCCAGCAGTTTCGGAGTATATGGCTACACCTTC. This codes for CASSFGVYGYTF.